This T cell receptor (beta chain) is drawn from a study of cytomegalovirus exposure and HLA in healthy donors. Study overall: Findings of an earlier analysis included some 110 million unique TCR beta sequences from 200 million or so T cells.

The V gene's germline CDR1 is SSHAT and CDR2 FNYEAQ (reference sequence). The length of the CDR3 is 17 residues. Study-wide findings and caveats: Previous analysis showed most TCR beta V segments were productive about 90% or about 30% of the time. In all likelihood, a cluster of highly shared sequence variants was a sequencing artifact.

As concerns this clone: The antigen is not known. An end of the junction does not agree with germline; a read error may underlie this.

The PCR was carried out with 60 Vbeta primers and 13 Jbeta primers. Assay used: immunoSEQ multiplex PCR; TCRdb lists only in-frame clones, some missing. The profile shows 85,000 to 100,000 clones, 79% of them singletons. V is TRBV7-7 and J is TRBJ2-5, with 10 bases aligning to TRBD2. The source material was PBMCs. The clonotype was recovered from a male donor in good health and CMV-seropositive. The CDR3 sequence is CASSLLPSGGVGETQYF. In nucleotides, the CDR3 is TGTGCTAGCAGCTTACTCCCGAGCGGGGGGGTAGGAGAGACCCAGTACTTC.